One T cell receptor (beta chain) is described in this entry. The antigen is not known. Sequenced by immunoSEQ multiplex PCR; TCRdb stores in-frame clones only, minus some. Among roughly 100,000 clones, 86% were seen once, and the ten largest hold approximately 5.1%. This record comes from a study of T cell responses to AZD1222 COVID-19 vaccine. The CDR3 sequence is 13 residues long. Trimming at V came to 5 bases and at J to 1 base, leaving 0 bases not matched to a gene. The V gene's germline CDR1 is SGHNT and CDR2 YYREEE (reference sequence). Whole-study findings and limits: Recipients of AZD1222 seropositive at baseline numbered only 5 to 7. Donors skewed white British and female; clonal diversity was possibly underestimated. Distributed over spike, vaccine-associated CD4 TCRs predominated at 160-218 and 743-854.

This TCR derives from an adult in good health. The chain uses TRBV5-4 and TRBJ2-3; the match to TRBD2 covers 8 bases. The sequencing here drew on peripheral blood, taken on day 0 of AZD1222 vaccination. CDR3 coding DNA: TGTGCCAGCAGTAGCGGGGGCACAGATACGCAGTATTTT. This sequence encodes CASSSGGTDTQYF.